These T cell receptor beta chains were read from a single sample in a study of T cells in Graves' hyperthyroidism and ophthalmopathy. MiXCR was run by TCRdb on the multiplex PCR reads, yielding one entry per CDR3 protein. Here the sample spans approximately 600,000 distinct CDR3 sequences, roughly 15% being singletons. Material: blood. These receptors were obtained from a woman aged 40 to 50 with Graves' ophthalmopathy. Each CDR3 is given without its conserved first and last residue. D genes are given only for firm matches.

D gene	CDR3 length	V gene	J gene	CDR3 protein
.	10	TRBV28	TRBJ1-6	ATRSGNSPLH
.	13	TRBV6-1	TRBJ2-2	ASSSVRRNTGELF
.	13	TRBV18	TRBJ1-1	ASSPQGQVNTEAF
.	12	TRBV25-1	TRBJ2-4	ASSEFGGKNIQY
.	13	TRBV6-4	TRBJ2-5	ASSDYSETQETQY
.	10	TRBV20-1	TRBJ2-5	SAFGTKETQY
.	11	TRBV15	TRBJ2-3	ATSSRGIDTQY
TRBD2	17	TRBV12-3/TRBV12-4	TRBJ2-2	ASSFRGLAGGAGTGELF
.	13	TRBV4-3	TRBJ2-7	ASSQGWAVSYEQY
.	11	TRBV11-2	TRBJ2-7	ASSLWGEEEQY
.	13	TRBV20-1	TRBJ2-2	SAINRDLNTGELF
.	10	TRBV28	TRBJ2-7	ASLGTAYEQY
.	14	TRBV4-1	TRBJ2-7	ASSQDPGLSSDEQY
.	11	TRBV5-1	TRBJ1-2	ASSLSGVSGYT
.	12	TRBV7-8	TRBJ2-5	ASSLIGIQETQY
.	13	TRBV24-1	TRBJ1-2	ATSDPRGDGYGYT
.	11	TRBV20-1	TRBJ2-5	STGPQGGETQY
.	12	TRBV7-2	TRBJ1-5	ASSLVGRHQPQH
.	15	TRBV12-3/TRBV12-4	TRBJ1-5	ASSLQGRLWANQPQH
.	13	TRBV18	TRBJ2-7	ASSPRGGPPYEQY
.	12	TRBV7-2	TRBJ2-2	ASSYDLNTGELF
.	14	TRBV12-3/TRBV12-4	TRBJ1-5	ASSFAGQGGGQPQH
.	13	TRBV5-1	TRBJ2-2	ASSSYRQGGGELF
.	13	TRBV7-2	TRBJ1-2	ASSSQMAGAYGYT
.	14	TRBV19	TRBJ1-3	ASSIGISKSGNTIY
.	10	TRBV28	TRBJ2-7	ASSPTTYEQY
.	12	TRBV19	TRBJ2-7	ASSIGGKKYEQY
.	12	TRBV6-2/TRBV6-3	TRBJ1-5	ASSYFGRTEPQH
TRBD1	11	TRBV7-3	TRBJ2-7	ASSWGQGYEQY
.	11	TRBV20-1	TRBJ2-7	SARAPQTYEQY
.	12	TRBV3-1	TRBJ1-1	ASSRNYAIPEAF
TRBD1	12	TRBV6-5	TRBJ2-7	ASSYDRVNYEQY
.	12	TRBV7-8	TRBJ2-7	ASSRPSTGNEQY
.	12	TRBV3-1	TRBJ1-1	ASSSRGADTEAF
TRBD2	14	TRBV28	TRBJ2-7	ASSRLSGGPGDEQY
.	11	TRBV12-3/TRBV12-4	TRBJ1-2	ASTPVGGRGYT
.	13	TRBV19	TRBJ1-2	ASSYTGQSNYGYT
.	11	TRBV11-1	TRBJ2-5	ASSAILKETQY
.	12	TRBV7-2	TRBJ2-2	ASFWDANTGELF
.	14	TRBV6-2/TRBV6-3	TRBJ2-7	ASSTPTGYTAYEQY
.	12	TRBV18	TRBJ2-7	ASSPSEGSYEQY